This entry is about one TCR beta chain. Antigen specificity is unknown. Here immunoSEQ multiplex PCR was the method, and the copy in TCRdb shows in-frame clones only, minus some. Counted here are tens of thousands of clones, approximately 89% occurring once; the ten biggest clones make up around 2.2%. CDR3 size: 15 residues. Germline CDR1 reads KGHSY; CDR2 reads FQNENV. Trimming took 4 bases from V and 5 from J, leaving 15 bases between them. The data were obtained in a study of T cell responses to AZD1222 COVID-19 vaccine. Study results and limitations: Among spike-specific TCRs, nearly half reportedly target unmutated variant regions. White British ancestry dominated among donors, who included more females, and clonal diversity was possibly underestimated.

This sequence originates from an adult in good health. Specimen: peripheral blood, collected on day 0 of AZD1222 vaccination. The chain couples TRBV16 to TRBJ1-5, with a weak D call TRBD1 (6 bases). Written as DNA, the CDR3 is TGTGCCAGCAGCCTAACGATTGGGGGCGATCAGCCCCAGCATTTT. Translating it yields CASSLTIGGDQPQHF.